A single sample gave rise to the 22 T cell receptor beta chains below, sequenced in a study of T cell repertoires in cytomegalovirus infection. Via MiXCR, TCRdb re-called the reads, giving one row per CDR3 protein. Of about 240,000 distinct CDR3 sequences listed, 12% are singletons. Material for sequencing was PBMCs. These TCRs come from a human donor in good health (CMV status not recorded). Some clones in this sample may be carry-over from other donors' samples.

This clonotype showed up many times. The chain joins TRBV7-2 to TRBJ2-1; D ambiguous. The CDR3 runs to 13 residues. Trimming took off 5 bases at V and 6 bases at J, with 11 bases between the two ends. Per the germline V gene, CDR1 is SGHTA and CDR2 is FQGNSA. The CDR3 coding sequence is TGTGCCAGCAGCCCCCTAGGAGTCAATGAGCAGTTCTTC. Amino acid sequence: CASSPLGVNEQFF.

This clonotype has ten or more counts. The chain recombines TRBV7-2 with TRBJ2-7, with D unclear. The germline gives CDR1 SGHTA, CDR2 FQGNSA. The CDR3 consists of 15 residues. The V end was cut by 1 base, the J end by 2 bases, with 12 bases between. The CDR3 bases are TGTGCCAGCAGCTTAGGACCCCGAACCCCCTACGAGCAGTACTTC. Residues: CASSLGPRTPYEQYF.

This clonotype has a handful of counts. This chain connects TRBV6-1 to TRBJ2-1; 9 nucleotides agree with TRBD1. J was trimmed by 7 bases and V by 3 bases; bases with no gene match: 10. Looked up from germline, CDR1 is MNHNS and CDR2 is SASEGT. The CDR3 contains 16 residues. The CDR3 DNA is TGTGCCAGCAGTGAGCAACAGGGGGCTCTTGGGAATGAGCAGTTCTTC. The encoded protein is CASSEQQGALGNEQFF.

A few counts support this clonotype. The V gene is TRBV7-3, the J gene TRBJ2-2; 15 bases line up with TRBD2. The CDR3 sequence is 16 residues long. V lost 5 bases, J lost 6 bases, and 4 bases stayed unmatched. Germline V CDR1 and CDR2: SGHTA, FQGTGA. CDR3 sequence (DNA): TGTGCCAGCAGCCCCCGGACTAGCGGGGGGGCCGGGGAGCTGTTTTTT. Residues: CASSPRTSGGAGELFF. Complete variable domain (other parts from reference TRBV7-3 and TRBJ2-2): GAGVSQTPSNKVTEKGKYVELRCDPISGHTALYWYRQSLGQGPEFLIYFQGTGAADDSGLPNDRFFAVRPEGSVSTLKIQRTERGDSAVYLCASSPRTSGGAGELFFGEGSRLTVL.

This clonotype was counted only a few times. The V call is TRBV12-5, the J call TRBJ2-1, with no clear D. The V gene lost 8 bases and the J gene lost 8 bases, with 4 bases spanning the gap. The CDR3 runs 9 residues. Per germline, CDR1 LGHNT and CDR2 FRNRAP. CDR3 in amino acids: CASFDEQFF. The CDR3 coding sequence is TGTGCTAGTTTTGATGAGCAGTTCTTC.

This clonotype occurred a few times. This chain joins TRBV20-1 and TRBJ1-6; D ambiguous. The CDR3 is 14 residues long. V dropped 4 bases and J dropped 4 bases, with 11 bases sitting between them. CDR1 is DFQATT and CDR2 is SNEGSKA in the germline V gene (reference sequence). The CDR3 sequence is CSATVDIYNSPLHF. CDR3 DNA: TGCAGTGCTACCGTCGACATTTATAATTCACCCCTCCACTTT.

V is TRBV29-1 and J is TRBJ2-1, with D possibly TRBD2 on 6 matching bases. The CDR3 is made up of 12 amino acids. The germline V gene has CDR1 SQVTM and CDR2 ANQGSEA. Trimming stripped 7 bases from V and 10 bases from J, with 17 bases between. The CDR3 sequence: CSAKKAGKEQFF. DNA of the CDR3: TGCAGCGCCAAAAAGGCGGGAAAAGAGCAGTTCTTC.

CDR3 DNA sequence: TGCGCCAGCAGCCGAGAGACAGTTTCCTATGGCTACACCTTC. Translation gives CASSRETVSYGYTF. V gene TRBV4-1 combines with J gene TRBJ1-2; a weak D match, TRBD1 (5 bases). There are 14 residues in the CDR3. CDR1 and CDR2 from the germline V gene are MGHRA and YSYEKL. Deletions cut 4 bases from V and 4 bases from J, with 13 bases between.

The chain links TRBV6-4 to TRBJ2-3, with 10 bases aligning to TRBD1. CDR1 and CDR2 from the germline V gene are MRHNA and SNTAGT. V lost 7 bases and J lost 2; bases outside the gene matches: 3. This CDR3 region has 14 residues. CDR3 loop: CASKGQGPTDTQYF. The DNA of the CDR3 is TGTGCCAGCAAGGGACAGGGGCCCACAGATACGCAGTATTTT.

This clonotype has at least ten counts. The J gene is TRBJ2-5, the V gene TRBV7-2; D possibly corresponds to TRBD2 (5 bases). The CDR3 has 14 residues. Germline values: CDR1 SGHTA, CDR2 FQGNSA. Trimming removed 3 bases at V and 5 bases at J, with 13 bases between. The DNA for the CDR3 is TGTGCCAGCAGCTTGGACTCAGGAGGCGAGACCCAGTACTTC. It is translated as CASSLDSGGETQYF. Full variable domain (outside the CDR3, taken from reference TRBV7-2 and TRBJ2-5): GAGVSQSPSNKVTEKGKDVELRCDPISGHTALYWYRQSLGQGLEFLIYFQGNSAPDKSGLPSDRFSAERTGGSVSTLTIQRTQQEDSAVYLCASSLDSGGETQYFGPGTRLLVL.

The chain combines TRBV6-5 with TRBJ1-1; maybe TRBD1 (6 bases). The CDR3 has 15 residues. CDR1 MNHEY and CDR2 SVGAGI come from the germline V gene. Trimming cost V 3 bases and J 0 bases, with 11 bases left between them. The CDR3 loop reads CASSYLTGMNTEAFF. The CDR3 DNA reads as TGTGCCAGCAGTTATTTGACAGGAATGAACACTGAAGCTTTCTTT.

This clonotype was seen at least ten times. The V gene is TRBV20-1, the J gene TRBJ1-2, with 9 bases identical to TRBD1. Trimming took 4 bases from V and 1 from J; bases not matched to a gene: 10. Germline CDR1 and CDR2: DFQATT and SNEGSKA (reference sequence). The CDR3 loop spans 16 amino acids. The CDR3, as DNA: TGCAGTGCTATGATCCGGGACAGGGCCTTTAACTATGGCTACACCTTC. Protein sequence: CSAMIRDRAFNYGYTF.

In this sample, this clonotype turned up once. This may stem from a read error, because a much larger clone lies one nucleotide away. The rearrangement joins TRBV7-3 to TRBJ1-2, with D possibly being TRBD1 (5 bases). The CDR3 consists of 14 residues. Deletions cut 7 bases from V and 7 bases from J, with 19 bases between. CDR1 and CDR2 (germline): SGHTA, FQGTGA. The CDR3 reads CASTQAEQVCGYTF. The CDR3 DNA reads as TGTGCCAGCACCCAAGCAGAACAGGTCTGTGGCTACACCTTC.

This clonotype was seen at least ten times. V usage is TRBV2 and J usage is TRBJ1-1, with D possibly matching TRBD1 (5 bases). The CDR3 length is 15 residues. V gave up 2 bases and J gave up 1 base, with 11 bases separating them. The germline V gene encodes CDR1 SNHLY and CDR2 FYNNEI. The CDR3 spells CASSEKGVGNTEAFF. CDR3 nucleotides: TGTGCCAGCAGTGAAAAAGGGGTTGGGAACACTGAAGCTTTCTTT.

This clonotype has ten or more counts. The V gene is TRBV4-2, the J gene TRBJ2-5; no definite D call. Per the germline V gene, CDR1 is LGHNA and CDR2 is YNFKEQ. V lost 1 base, J lost 6 bases, and 18 bases lay in between. This CDR3 is built from 16 residues. The chain's CDR3 is CASSQADLPSRKTQYF. CDR3 sequence (DNA): TGTGCCAGCAGCCAAGCGGACCTACCCTCCAGGAAGACCCAGTACTTC.

The chain has TRBV7-4 and TRBJ2-3, with D perhaps matching TRBD1 (6 bases). Trimming took off 5 bases at V and 1 base at J, with 13 bases between the two ends. This CDR3 has 15 residues. Germline values: CDR1 SGHVT, CDR2 SQSDAQ. CDR3 DNA sequence: TGTGCCAGCAGCCCCGGGGCAGGGGGCACAGATACGCAGTATTTT. Encoded protein: CASSPGAGGTDTQYF.

This clonotype was counted many times. J is TRBJ2-5 and V is TRBV12-3 or TRBV12-4; TRBD2 is a possible D gene (6 bases). The V gene lost 4 bases and the J gene lost 5 bases, with 20 bases spanning the gap. The CDR3 contains 16 residues. DNA of the CDR3: TGTGCCAGCAGTTCCACTCGGGACTCACTAGGGGAGACCCAGTACTTC. This encodes CASSSTRDSLGETQYF.

This clonotype was detected many times. This chain connects TRBV7-8 to TRBJ1-1; D remains ambiguous. The germline V and J ends were trimmed by 3 bases and 3 bases, with 5 bases remaining between them. There are 12 residues in the CDR3. In germline, CDR1 is SGHVS, CDR2 FQNEAQ. DNA for the CDR3: TGTGCCAGCAGCTTCCCGGACACTGAAGCTTTCTTT. Protein sequence: CASSFPDTEAFF.

This clonotype appeared many times. The J gene is TRBJ2-7, the V gene TRBV12-3 or TRBV12-4, with 8 bases fitting TRBD1. There are 15 residues in the CDR3. V lost 4 bases and J lost 2; bases outside the gene matches: 7. This chain's CDR3 is CASSSGTGSAYEQYF. The CDR3 DNA reads as TGTGCCAGCAGTTCTGGGACAGGTTCTGCCTACGAGCAGTACTTC.

This clonotype was seen more than once but under ten times. This chain joins TRBV6-2 or TRBV6-3 and TRBJ2-4; possible D gene TRBD1, 5 bases. The germline V gene has CDR1 MNHEY and CDR2 SVGEGT. V gave up 5 bases and J gave up 1 base, with 9 bases separating them. This CDR3 comprises 14 residues. The CDR3 DNA reads TGTGCCAGCAGTATCAGGGATGCCAAAAACATTCAGTACTTC. This sequence encodes CASSIRDAKNIQYF.

The rearrangement joins TRBV20-1 to TRBJ2-3; no clear D gene. This CDR3 is built from 12 residues. Per the germline V gene, CDR1 is DFQATT and CDR2 is SNEGSKA (reference sequence). The V gene lost 5 bases and the J gene lost 3 bases, with 9 bases spanning the gap. The CDR3 sequence is CSAYWRTDTQYF. CDR3 DNA sequence: TGCAGTGCTTACTGGAGAACAGATACGCAGTATTTT.

There are many counts of this clonotype. The rearrangement links TRBV7-2 to TRBJ2-7, with 11 nucleotides matching TRBD2. V lost 4 bases to trimming and J lost 5 bases; unmatched junction nucleotides: 10. The CDR3 runs to 16 residues. In germline, CDR1 is SGHTA, CDR2 FQGNSA. CDR3 region: CASSSLAGGKRDEQYF. For the CDR3, the DNA is TGTGCCAGCAGCTCCCTAGCGGGAGGTAAAAGGGACGAGCAGTACTTC.